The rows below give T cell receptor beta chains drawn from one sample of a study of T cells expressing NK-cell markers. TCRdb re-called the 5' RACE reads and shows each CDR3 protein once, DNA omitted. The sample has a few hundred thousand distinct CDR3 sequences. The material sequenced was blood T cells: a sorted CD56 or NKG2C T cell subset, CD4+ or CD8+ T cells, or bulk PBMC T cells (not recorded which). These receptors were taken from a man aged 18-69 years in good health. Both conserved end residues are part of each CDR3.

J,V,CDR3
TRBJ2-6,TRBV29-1,CSAHTGFGANVLTF
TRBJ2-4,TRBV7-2,CASSGGLAKNIQYF
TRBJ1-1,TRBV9,CASSRYPTGGTEAFF
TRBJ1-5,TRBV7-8,CASTQQGAVSQPQHF
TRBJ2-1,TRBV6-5,CASSYGGSGTTGEQFF
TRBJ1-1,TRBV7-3,CASSLTPTPFNSAFF
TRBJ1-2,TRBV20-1,CSASGLPGSGLYGYTF
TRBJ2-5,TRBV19,CASVGRDTGGTQYF
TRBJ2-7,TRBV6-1,CASSADRGTTYEQYF
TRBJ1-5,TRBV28,CASSKLNQPQHF
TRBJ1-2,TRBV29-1,CSVAGDRDGYTF
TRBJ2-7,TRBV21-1,CASAAGGEQYF